This T cell receptor (beta chain) appears in the sequencing data of a study of early T cells in non-severe SARS-CoV-2 infection (dated by TCRdb to the early 2020s). Regarding the complete study: Bulk RNA from unsorted whole blood was used for TCR sequencing, so alpha and beta chains could not be paired.

This clonotype showed up just a few times. Its specific antigen is unknown. The input lacks base qualities; no much larger clone sits a single base away. Library construction relied on 5' RACE. The instrument given in TCRdb is NextSeq 500. In the TCR library protocol, unique molecular identifiers were attached to individual cDNA molecules to correct for PCR bias and sequencing error. Both TCR alpha and beta chains were sequenced, and tight co-correlation was observed between alpha and beta sequence abundances in each sample. Per the authors' processing: Decombinator V4 was used to annotate the V gene, J gene and CDR3 of the TCR sequences. TCRs were defined as expanded if a significant change between any two time points was detected under a Poisson model with p below 0.0001. Abundances of TCRs were expressed as counts per million after normalisation to the total number of TCRs sequenced in each sample. MAIT TCRs were defined by TRAV1-2 paired with TRAJ12, TRAJ20 or TRAJ33, and iNKT TCRs by TRAV10 paired with TRAJ18. A search of VDJdb, accessed on 1 November 2021, was run for TCRs annotated to CMV, EBV and SARS-CoV-2, with TCRs annotated for multiple antigens excluded. In-frame beta chains were kept once TCRdb had trimmed the public reads at Q25 with fastp and called clones with MiXCR. Every distinct CDR3 protein forms one entry, paired with its most common genes and DNA. The V and J calls come from TCRdb's annotation, not from the publication. This sample holds 85,000 to 100,000 distinct CDR3 sequences; approximately 17% were observed only once. Together, the top ten hold 1.3% of the sample.

The germline V gene (reference sequence) yields MNHNY for CDR1 and SVGAGI for CDR2. Its CDR3 holds 14 amino acids, cysteine through phenylalanine. The CDR3 DNA has 42 bases and is translated from base 1. Unmatched junction bases come to 4, with V trimmed by 4 bases and J by 5 bases. Overall study results and their limits: VDJdb matching was skewed toward anti-spike CD8 responses and likely underestimated virus-specific expansions by missing private and CD4 specificities.

This was a case-control study nested in a cohort of healthcare workers in London, UK, who had nasopharyngeal swab PCR tests and blood samples taken every week. Between 23 and 31 March 2020, the week of the UK lockdown, healthcare workers were enrolled and then followed up weekly for as long as 16 weeks. Sequenced material: whole blood. The chain is encoded by TRBV6-6 joined to TRBJ1-5, and TRBD1 matches 8 of the central bases. This receptor was obtained from an adult who was a healthcare worker with PCR-confirmed SARS-CoV-2 infection or an uninfected control (not recorded which). The DNA sequence is TGTGCCAGCAGTTCACAGGGGGGATATCAGCCCCAGCATTTT. It is translated as CASSSQGGYQPQHF.